Listed here are 19 T cell receptor beta chains from one sample, sequenced in a study of T-cell reconstitution after alpha-beta-depleted transplantation in children. Unique molecular identifiers were incorporated into the prepared TCRbeta library. TCRdb reanalysed the PCR reads using MiXCR and keeps one entry per CDR3 protein. The sample has some 43,000 distinct CDR3 sequences; about 9% are singletons. Specimen: PBMCs, mostly from graft donor cells, collected 60 days after TCRalphabeta/CD19-depleted stem cell transplant. The receptors stem from a male patient aged 2-15 years who had a stem cell transplant for chronic granulomatous disease, so the T cells may come from the graft donor.

At least ten counts were recorded for this clonotype. The V gene is TRBV5-1, the J gene TRBJ2-7, with TRBD2 matching over 8 bases. V lost 4 bases and J lost 4; bases outside the gene matches: 10. This CDR3 has 15 amino acids. Germline V gene lookup returns CDR1 SGHRS and CDR2 YFSETQ. The CDR3 spells CASSHTSGGPYEQYF. The DNA of the CDR3 is TGCGCCAGCAGCCATACTAGCGGAGGACCTTACGAGCAGTACTTC.

This clonotype was recorded at least ten times. The rearrangement links TRBV5-1 to TRBJ2-4; D may be TRBD2 (6 bases). The CDR3 sequence is 19 residues long. CDR1 is SGHRS and CDR2 is YFSETQ in the germline V gene. V was cut by 4 bases and J by 0 bases, with 23 bases left in between. The CDR3 sequence is CASSPRRLGWPLAKNIQYF. CDR3 nucleotides: TGCGCCAGCAGCCCGAGGAGACTAGGATGGCCCCTAGCCAAAAACATTCAGTACTTC.

A few counts support this clonotype. V is TRBV2 and J is TRBJ2-5, with 11 positions matching TRBD1. The CDR3 length is 14 residues. The ends lost 7 bases at V and 5 bases at J; junction bases unmatched: 6. CDR1 and CDR2 (germline): SNHLY, FYNNEI. As DNA, the CDR3 is TGTGCCAGCACCCGGGACAGGGGGGCCGAGACCCAGTACTTC. Protein: CASTRDRGAETQYF.

This clonotype was counted many times. The chain uses TRBV20-1 and TRBJ2-3; TRBD2 might be the D (5 bases). The CDR3 length is 12 residues. The germline V gene encodes CDR1 DFQATT and CDR2 SNEGSKA (reference sequence). V was cut by 3 bases and J by 6 bases, with 10 bases left in between. The CDR3 DNA sequence: TGCAGTGCTAGCGGAGGTAGCGATACGCAGTATTTT. It encodes CSASGGSDTQYF.

The V call is TRBV7-6, the J call TRBJ2-1; a possible D gene is TRBD2 (6 bases). Germline CDR1 is SGHVS and CDR2 is FNYEAQ. Between the trimmed V and J ends, which lost 5 bases and 0 bases, there was a span of 11 bases. CDR3 length: 15 amino acids. The CDR3 DNA sequence: TGTGCCAGCAGCCATAGCGGAAGCTCCTACAATGAGCAGTTCTTC. Translating gives CASSHSGSSYNEQFF.

In this sample, this clonotype turned up many times. The chain carries TRBV9 and TRBJ1-3, with no clear D. V lost 0 bases, J lost 0 bases, and 13 bases lay in between. CDR1 SGDLS and CDR2 YYNGEE come from the germline V gene. The CDR3 has 17 residues. CDR3 region: CASSVGGRTSSGNTIYF. The CDR3, as DNA: TGTGCCAGCAGCGTAGGCGGACGTACAAGCTCTGGAAACACCATATATTTT.

The sample holds many counts of this clonotype. DNA for the CDR3: TGTGCCAGCAGTTACCGGACAGGGGGCTCCCCCTATGGCTACACCTTC. This codes for CASSYRTGGSPYGYTF. The genes are TRBV6-5 and TRBJ1-2, with 11 bases matching TRBD1. CDR1 and CDR2 from the germline V gene are MNHEY and SVGAGI. The V segment lost 2 bases and the J segment 4 bases; nucleotides outside the gene matches: 6. CDR3 length: 16 residues.

Ten or more counts support this clonotype. This chain links TRBV6-2 or TRBV6-3 with TRBJ2-1; no clear D gene. The CDR3 has 12 amino acids. The V end was cut by 5 bases, the J end by 3 bases, with 5 bases between. Germline V gene sequence: CDR1 MNHEY, CDR2 SVGEGT. The DNA for the CDR3 is TGTGCCAGCAGTACCTACTACAATGAGCAGTTCTTC. Encoded protein: CASSTYYNEQFF.

This clonotype was picked up many times. The rearrangement uses TRBV27 and TRBJ2-2; maybe TRBD2 (6 bases). This CDR3 contains 16 residues. The germline V gene has CDR1 MNHEY and CDR2 SMNVEV (reference sequence). Deletions cut 6 bases from V and 0 bases from J, with 14 bases between. CDR3 nucleotides: TGTGCCAGCAGCCCCTGGGGGGTTTCGAACACCGGGGAGCTGTTTTTT. Its translation is CASSPWGVSNTGELFF.

V gene TRBV6-5 combines with J gene TRBJ1-5, with a tentative D call TRBD1 (5 bases). Germline lookup yields CDR1 MNHEY and CDR2 SVGAGI. V lost 10 bases to trimming and J lost 5 bases, with 15 bases between them. This CDR3 comprises 13 residues. Here the CDR3 DNA reads TGTGCCACCGAAAGGACACTCGATCAGCCCCAGCATTTT. Encoded protein: CATERTLDQPQHF.

The gene calls are TRBV27 and TRBJ2-1; maybe TRBD2 (6 bases). The CDR3 spans 13 residues. Trimming left V 6 bases short and J 8 bases short, with 14 bases between. Germline CDR1 MNHEY, CDR2 SMNVEV (reference sequence). CDR3 loop: CASSYMGGHEQFF. CDR3 DNA sequence: TGTGCCAGCAGCTACATGGGGGGACATGAGCAGTTCTTC.

The sample holds many counts of this clonotype. This rearrangement joins TRBV25-1 to TRBJ2-3; 7 bases line up with TRBD2. V shed 2 bases and J 0 bases; nucleotides not matched to a gene: 2. This CDR3 region has 15 residues. Germline V lookup: CDR1 MGHDK, CDR2 SYGVNS. CDR3 sequence: CASSEEGGSTDTQYF. For the CDR3, the DNA is TGTGCCAGCAGTGAAGAGGGAGGGAGCACAGATACGCAGTATTTT.

This rearrangement joins TRBV27 to TRBJ2-2; D call uncertain. Trimming removed 2 bases from V and 5 bases from J, with 12 bases in between. CDR3 length: 15 amino acids. CDR1 MNHEY and CDR2 SMNVEV come from the germline V gene (reference sequence). The CDR3 coding sequence is TGTGCCAGCAGTTTAAGTTTTGGCTGGACCGGGGAGCTGTTTTTT. As protein: CASSLSFGWTGELFF.

This clonotype has a count of ten or more. This chain uses TRBV29-1 with TRBJ2-5, with D possibly being TRBD1 (6 bases). Between the trimmed V and J ends, which lost 2 bases and 1 base, there was a span of 8 bases. The CDR3 extends over 13 amino acids. CDR1 is SQVTM, CDR2 ANQGSEA, per germline. The CDR3 sequence: CSVESDSQETQYF. The CDR3 DNA reads as TGCAGCGTTGAATCGGACAGCCAAGAGACCCAGTACTTC.

The V gene is TRBV13, the J gene TRBJ2-2, with 8 bases fitting TRBD2. Germline trimming cut 5 bases from V and 4 bases from J; bases unmatched to any gene: 12. The CDR3 has 17 residues. Germline CDR1 reads PRHDT; CDR2 reads FYEKMQ (reference sequence). The CDR3 DNA sequence: TGTGCCAGCAGCCCTCCGGGACTAGAGTCCGCCACCGGGGAGCTGTTTTTT. The encoded protein is CASSPPGLESATGELFF.

This clonotype was detected only a few times. The rearrangement joins TRBV18 to TRBJ2-4; 8 nucleotides agree with TRBD1. The V and J ends lost 3 bases and 0 bases, in that order; junction bases with no gene match: 10. This CDR3 region has 18 residues. The V gene's germline CDR1 is KGHSH and CDR2 LQKENI. DNA for the CDR3: TGTGCCAGCTCACCGAACCCACTCGGGACAGGAGCCAAAAACATTCAGTACTTC. Translating it yields CASSPNPLGTGAKNIQYF. The whole variable domain, remainder taken from reference TRBV18 and TRBJ2-4, is NAGVMQNPRHLVRRRGQEARLRCSPMKGHSHVYWYRQLPEEGLKFMVYLQKENIIDESGMPKERFSAEFPKEGPSILRIQQVVRGDSAAYFCASSPNPLGTGAKNIQYFGAGTRLSVL.

This clonotype was seen at least ten times. The chain's CDR3 is CASSYSKAWGDTGELFF. The CDR3 bases are TGTGCCAGCAGTTACTCGAAGGCCTGGGGGGACACCGGGGAGCTGTTTTTT. The chain couples TRBV6-5 to TRBJ2-2, with a tentative D call TRBD2 (6 bases). The germline gives CDR1 MNHEY, CDR2 SVGAGI. The CDR3 is made up of 17 amino acids. V was shortened by 0 bases and J by 3 bases, with 14 bases between the two germline ends.

This clonotype occurred once. This chain connects TRBV18 to TRBJ1-1; D gene unclear. Germline CDR1 KGHSH, CDR2 LQKENI. V dropped 1 base and J dropped 1 base, with 7 bases sitting between them. This CDR3 is 14 amino acids long. The CDR3, as DNA: TGTGCCAGCTCACCACAGGAAGAGAACACTGAAGCTTTCTTT. Translated: CASSPQEENTEAFF.

In this sample, this clonotype turned up many times. The genes are TRBV6-2 or TRBV6-3 and TRBJ2-7, with TRBD2 matching 13 bases. The CDR3 contains 18 residues. Germline V gene lookup returns CDR1 MNHEY and CDR2 SVGEGT. V shed 7 bases and J 2 bases; nucleotides not matched to a gene: 14. The CDR3 region is CASIGRGLAGVGTYEQYF. As DNA, the CDR3 is TGTGCCAGCATAGGGCGAGGACTAGCGGGAGTGGGGACCTACGAGCAGTACTTC.